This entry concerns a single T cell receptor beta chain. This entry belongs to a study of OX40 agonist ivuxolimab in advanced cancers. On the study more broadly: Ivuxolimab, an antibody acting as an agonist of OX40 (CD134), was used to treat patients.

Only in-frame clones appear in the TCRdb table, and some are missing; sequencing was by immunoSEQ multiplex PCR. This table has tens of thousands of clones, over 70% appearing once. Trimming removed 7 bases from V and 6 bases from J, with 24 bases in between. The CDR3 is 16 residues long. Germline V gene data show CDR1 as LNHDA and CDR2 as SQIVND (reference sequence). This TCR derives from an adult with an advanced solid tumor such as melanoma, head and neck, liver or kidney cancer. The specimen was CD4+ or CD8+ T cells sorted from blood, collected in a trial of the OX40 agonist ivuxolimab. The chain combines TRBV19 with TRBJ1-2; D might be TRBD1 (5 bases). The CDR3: CASTAQEGRNYDGYTF. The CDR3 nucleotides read TGTGCCAGTACCGCGCAGGAGGGACGGAATTACGATGGCTACACCTTC. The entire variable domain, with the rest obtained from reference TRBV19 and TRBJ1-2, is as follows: DGGITQSPKYLFRKEGQNVTLSCEQNLNHDAMYWYRQDPGQGLRLIYYSQIVNDFQKGDIAEGYSVSREKKESFPLTVTSAQKNPTAFYLCASTAQEGRNYDGYTFGSGTRLTVV.